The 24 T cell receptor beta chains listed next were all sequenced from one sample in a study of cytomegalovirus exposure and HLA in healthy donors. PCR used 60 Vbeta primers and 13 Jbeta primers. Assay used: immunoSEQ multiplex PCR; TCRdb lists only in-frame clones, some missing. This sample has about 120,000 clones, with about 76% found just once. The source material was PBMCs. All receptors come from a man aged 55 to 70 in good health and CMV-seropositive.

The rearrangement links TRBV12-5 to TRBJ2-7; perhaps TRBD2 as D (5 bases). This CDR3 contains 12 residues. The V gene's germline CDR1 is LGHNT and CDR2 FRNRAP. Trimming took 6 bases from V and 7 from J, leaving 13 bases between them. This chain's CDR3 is CASGVEGQEQYF. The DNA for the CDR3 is TGTGCTAGTGGAGTAGAGGGCCAAGAGCAGTACTTC.

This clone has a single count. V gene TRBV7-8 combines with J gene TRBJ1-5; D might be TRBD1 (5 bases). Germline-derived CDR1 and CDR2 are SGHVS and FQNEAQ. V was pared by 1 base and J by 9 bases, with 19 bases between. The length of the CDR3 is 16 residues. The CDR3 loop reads CASSLGEARALGPQHF. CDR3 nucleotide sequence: TGTGCCAGCAGCTTAGGGGAGGCCAGGGCGCTCGGGCCCCAGCATTTT.

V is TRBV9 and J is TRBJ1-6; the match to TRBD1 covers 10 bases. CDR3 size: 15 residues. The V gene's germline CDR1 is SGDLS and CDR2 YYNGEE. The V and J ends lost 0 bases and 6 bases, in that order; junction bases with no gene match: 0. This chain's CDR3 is CASSVGDRGNSPLHF. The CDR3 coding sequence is TGTGCCAGCAGCGTAGGGGACAGGGGTAATTCACCCCTCCACTTT.

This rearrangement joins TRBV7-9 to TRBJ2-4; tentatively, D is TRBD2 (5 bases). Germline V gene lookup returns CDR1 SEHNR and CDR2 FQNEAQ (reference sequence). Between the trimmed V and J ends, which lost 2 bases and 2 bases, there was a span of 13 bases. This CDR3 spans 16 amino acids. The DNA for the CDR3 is TGTGCCAGCAGCTTAAGTCGATTAGCGACCAAAAACATTCAGTACTTC. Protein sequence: CASSLSRLATKNIQYF.

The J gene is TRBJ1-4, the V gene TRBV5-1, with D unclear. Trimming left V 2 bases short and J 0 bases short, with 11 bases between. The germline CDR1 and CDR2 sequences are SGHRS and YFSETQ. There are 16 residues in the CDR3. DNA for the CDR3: TGCGCCAGCAGCTTCGGCCAGGCACCAACTAATGAAAAACTGTTTTTT. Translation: CASSFGQAPTNEKLFF. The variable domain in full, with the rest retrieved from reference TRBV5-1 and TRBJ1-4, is KAGVTQTPRYLIKTRGQQVTLSCSPISGHRSVSWYQQTPGQGLQFLFEYFSETQRNKGNFPGRFSGRQFSNSRSEMNVSTLELGDSALYLCASSFGQAPTNEKLFFGSGTQLSVL.

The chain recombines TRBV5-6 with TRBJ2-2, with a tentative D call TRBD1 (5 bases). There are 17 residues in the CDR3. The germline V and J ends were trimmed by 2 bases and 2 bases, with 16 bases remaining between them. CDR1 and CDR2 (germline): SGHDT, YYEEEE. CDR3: CASSLYDDSYNTGELFF. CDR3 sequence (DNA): TGTGCCAGCAGCTTATACGATGACAGCTATAACACCGGGGAGCTGTTTTTT.

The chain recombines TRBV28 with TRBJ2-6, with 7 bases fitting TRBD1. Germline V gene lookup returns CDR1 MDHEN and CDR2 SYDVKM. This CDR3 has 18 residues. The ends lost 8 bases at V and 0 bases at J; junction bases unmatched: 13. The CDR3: CASVQGSFFLSGANVLTF. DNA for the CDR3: TGTGCCAGCGTACAGGGGAGCTTTTTCCTCTCTGGGGCCAACGTCCTGACTTTC.

As DNA, the CDR3 is TGCGCCAGCAGCGCGACCGGGACAGGGACTCAGCCCCAGCATTTT. Amino acids: CASSATGTGTQPQHF. The genes are TRBV5-1 and TRBJ1-5; 9 nucleotides align to TRBD1. The CDR3 has 15 amino acids. Trimming removed 4 bases from V and 6 bases from J; junction bases left unmatched: 8. Germline-derived CDR1 and CDR2 are SGHRS and YFSETQ.

The CDR3 DNA is TGTGCCAGCAGTTTTAGAGGGAGCAATCAGCCCCAGCATTTT. Residues: CASSFRGSNQPQHF. The genes are TRBV6-5 and TRBJ1-5; D is unresolved. The CDR3 extends over 14 amino acids. The V and J ends lost 4 bases and 1 base respectively, with 8 bases between them. Germline lookup yields CDR1 MNHEY and CDR2 SVGAGI.

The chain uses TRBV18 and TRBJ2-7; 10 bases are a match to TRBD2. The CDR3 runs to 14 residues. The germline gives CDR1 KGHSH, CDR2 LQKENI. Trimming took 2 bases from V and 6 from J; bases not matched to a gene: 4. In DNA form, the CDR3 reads TGTGCCAGCTCACCATCTAGCGGGAGAGTCGAGCAGTACTTC. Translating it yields CASSPSSGRVEQYF.

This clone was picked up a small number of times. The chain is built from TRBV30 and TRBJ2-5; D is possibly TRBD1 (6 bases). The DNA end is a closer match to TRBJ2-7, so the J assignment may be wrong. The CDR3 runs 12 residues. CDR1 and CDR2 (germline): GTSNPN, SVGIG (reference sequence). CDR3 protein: CACHRATYEQYF. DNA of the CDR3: TGTGCCTGTCACAGGGCCACCTACGAGCAGTACTTC.

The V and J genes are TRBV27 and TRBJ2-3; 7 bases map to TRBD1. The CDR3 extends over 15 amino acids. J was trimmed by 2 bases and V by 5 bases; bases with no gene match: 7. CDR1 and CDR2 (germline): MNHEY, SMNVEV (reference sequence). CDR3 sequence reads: CASSPWDRNTDTQYF. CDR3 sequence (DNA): TGTGCCAGCAGTCCTTGGGACAGAAACACAGATACGCAGTATTTT.

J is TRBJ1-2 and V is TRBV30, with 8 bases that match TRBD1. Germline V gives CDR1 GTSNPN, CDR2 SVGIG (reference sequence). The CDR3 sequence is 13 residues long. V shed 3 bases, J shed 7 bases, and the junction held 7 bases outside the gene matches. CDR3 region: CAWRETGVTGYTF. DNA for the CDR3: TGTGCCTGGAGGGAGACAGGGGTCACTGGCTACACCTTC.

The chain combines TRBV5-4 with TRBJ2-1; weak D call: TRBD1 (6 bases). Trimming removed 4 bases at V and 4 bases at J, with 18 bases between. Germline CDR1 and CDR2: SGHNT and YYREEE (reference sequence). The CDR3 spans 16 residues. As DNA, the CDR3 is TGTGCCAGCAGCGTGGGACCCCCCCAGGGGTACAATGAGCAGTTCTTC. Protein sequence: CASSVGPPQGYNEQFF.

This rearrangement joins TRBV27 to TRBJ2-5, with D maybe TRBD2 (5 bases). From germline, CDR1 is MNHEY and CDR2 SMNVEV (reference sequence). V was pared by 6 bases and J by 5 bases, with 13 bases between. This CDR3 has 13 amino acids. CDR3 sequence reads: CASSRARRETQYF. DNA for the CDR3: TGTGCCAGCAGCCGGGCGCGGAGGGAGACCCAGTACTTC.

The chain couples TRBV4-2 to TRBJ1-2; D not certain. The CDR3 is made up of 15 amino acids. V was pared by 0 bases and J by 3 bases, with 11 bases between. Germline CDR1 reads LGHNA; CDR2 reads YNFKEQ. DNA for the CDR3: TGTGCCAGCAGCCAAGAAACGGGGATCTACTATGGCTACACCTTC. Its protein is CASSQETGIYYGYTF.

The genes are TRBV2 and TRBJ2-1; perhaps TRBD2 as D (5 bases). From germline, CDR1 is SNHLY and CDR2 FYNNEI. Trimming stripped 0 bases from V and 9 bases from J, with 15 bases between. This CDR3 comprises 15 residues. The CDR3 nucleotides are TGTGCCAGCAGTGAAGCCTGGGCTAGCCGGGGTGAGCAGTTCTTC. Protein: CASSEAWASRGEQFF.

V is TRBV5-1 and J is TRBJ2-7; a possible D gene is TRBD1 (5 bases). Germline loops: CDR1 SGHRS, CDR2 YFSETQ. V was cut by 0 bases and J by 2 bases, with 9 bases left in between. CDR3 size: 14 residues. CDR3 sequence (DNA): TGCGCCAGCAGCTTGGAACAGGCCCCCTACGAGCAGTACTTC. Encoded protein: CASSLEQAPYEQYF. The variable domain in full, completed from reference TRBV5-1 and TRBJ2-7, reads KAGVTQTPRYLIKTRGQQVTLSCSPISGHRSVSWYQQTPGQGLQFLFEYFSETQRNKGNFPGRFSGRQFSNSRSEMNVSTLELGDSALYLCASSLEQAPYEQYFGPGTRLTVT.

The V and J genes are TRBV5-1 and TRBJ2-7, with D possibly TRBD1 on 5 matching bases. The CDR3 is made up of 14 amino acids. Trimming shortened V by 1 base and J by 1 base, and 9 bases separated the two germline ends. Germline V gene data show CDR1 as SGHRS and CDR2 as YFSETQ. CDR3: CASSLNAGSYEQYF. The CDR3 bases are TGCGCCAGCAGCTTGAATGCAGGGTCCTACGAGCAGTACTTC.

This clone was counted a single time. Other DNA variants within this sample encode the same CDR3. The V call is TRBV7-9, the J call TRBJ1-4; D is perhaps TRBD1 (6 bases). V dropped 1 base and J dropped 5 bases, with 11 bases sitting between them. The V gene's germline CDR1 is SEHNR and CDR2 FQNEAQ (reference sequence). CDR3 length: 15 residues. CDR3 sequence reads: CASSLEQGFNEKLFF. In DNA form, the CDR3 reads TGTGCCAGCAGCTTAGAACAGGGCTTCAATGAAAAACTGTTTTTT. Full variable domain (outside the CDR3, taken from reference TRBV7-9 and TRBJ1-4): DTGVSQNPRHKITKRGQNVTFRCDPISEHNRLYWYRQTLGQGPEFLTYFQNEAQLEKSRLLSDRFSAERPKGSFSTLEIQRTEQGDSAMYLCASSLEQGFNEKLFFGSGTQLSVL.

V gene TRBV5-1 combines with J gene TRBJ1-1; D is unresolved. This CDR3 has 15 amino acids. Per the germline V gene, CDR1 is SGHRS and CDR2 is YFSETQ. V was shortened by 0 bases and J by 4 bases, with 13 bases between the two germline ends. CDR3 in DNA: TGCGCCAGCAGCTTGGTTTCGGGGTCAGGCACTGAAGCTTTCTTT. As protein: CASSLVSGSGTEAFF.

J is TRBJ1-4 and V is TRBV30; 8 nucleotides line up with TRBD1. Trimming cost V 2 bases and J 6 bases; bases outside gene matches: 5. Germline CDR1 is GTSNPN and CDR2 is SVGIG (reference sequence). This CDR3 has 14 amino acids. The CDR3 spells CAWSSPGGDEKLFF. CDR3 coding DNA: TGTGCCTGGAGTTCGCCAGGGGGCGATGAAAAACTGTTTTTT.

The CDR3 sequence is CASSPRGFQHNEQFF. In nucleotides, the CDR3 is TGTGCCAGCAGTCCGCGAGGGTTTCAGCACAATGAGCAGTTCTTC. The rearrangement links TRBV6-5 to TRBJ2-1; weak D call: TRBD2 (5 bases). The germline gives CDR1 MNHEY, CDR2 SVGAGI. The CDR3 covers 15 residues. The V end lost 5 bases, the J end lost 5 bases, and 16 bases lay between the germline ends.

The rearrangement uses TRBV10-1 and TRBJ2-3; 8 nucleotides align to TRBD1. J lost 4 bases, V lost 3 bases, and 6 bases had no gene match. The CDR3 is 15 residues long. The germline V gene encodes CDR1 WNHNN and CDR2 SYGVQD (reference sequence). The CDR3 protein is CASSERTGRSDTQYF. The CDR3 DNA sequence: TGCGCCAGCAGTGAACGGACAGGGAGGTCAGATACGCAGTATTTT.